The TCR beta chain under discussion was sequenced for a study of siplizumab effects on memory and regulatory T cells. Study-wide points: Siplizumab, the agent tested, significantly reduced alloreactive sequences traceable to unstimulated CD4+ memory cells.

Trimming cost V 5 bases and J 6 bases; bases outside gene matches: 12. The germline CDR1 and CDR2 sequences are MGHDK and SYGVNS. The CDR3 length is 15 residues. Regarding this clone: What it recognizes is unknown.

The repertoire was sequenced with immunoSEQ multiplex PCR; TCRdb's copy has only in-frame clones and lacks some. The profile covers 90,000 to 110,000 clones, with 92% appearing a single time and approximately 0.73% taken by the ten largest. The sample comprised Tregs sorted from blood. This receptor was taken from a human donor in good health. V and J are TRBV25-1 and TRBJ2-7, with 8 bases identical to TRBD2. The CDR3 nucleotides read TGTGCCAGCAGTTCCCAGGGACTAGAGAGGGGCGAGCAGTACTTC. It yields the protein CASSSQGLERGEQYF.